The rows below give T cell receptor beta chains drawn from one sample of a study of T cells in Graves' hyperthyroidism and ophthalmopathy. TCRdb redid the calling of the multiplex PCR reads with MiXCR, one entry per CDR3 protein. The sample includes about 420,000 distinct CDR3 sequences, around 13% seen only once; the top ten take around 5.3%. The specimen sequenced was blood. The receptors come from a woman between 18 and 29 years old with Graves' hyperthyroidism. The CDR3 runs from the conserved cysteine through the conserved F or W. Fields, in order: V gene, clone size, D gene, J gene, CDR3 protein, CDR3 DNA. D genes are given only for firm matches. The size of a clone is reported for some rows only, either as once, few or many, or as a class for expanded clones.

TRBV3-1,many,-,TRBJ1-6,CASSVQDNSPLHF,TGTGCCAGCAGCGTCCAGGACAATTCACCCCTCCACTTT
TRBV12-5,many,-,TRBJ2-1,CASVPDGRLSYNEQFF,TGTGCTAGTGTTCCGGACGGACGCCTCTCCTACAATGAGCAGTTCTTC
TRBV28,many,-,TRBJ1-2,CASRESDYGYTF,TGTGCCAGCAGGGAATCGGACTATGGCTACACCTTC
TRBV27,many,-,TRBJ2-7,CASRWQAGSHEQYF,TGTGCCAGCCGTTGGCAGGCGGGGTCCCACGAGCAGTACTTC
TRBV6-1,-,-,TRBJ2-3,CASSDRTTYTDTQYF,TGTGCCAGCAGTGACAGGACTACGTACACAGATACGCAGTATTTT
TRBV11-2,many,-,TRBJ1-1,CASSSSEMVEAFF,TGTGCCAGCAGCTCATCCGAGATGGTTGAAGCTTTCTTT
TRBV18,-,-,TRBJ1-1,CASSPPVRTEAFF,TGTGCCAGCTCACCACCGGTTCGCACTGAAGCTTTCTTT
TRBV28,many,-,TRBJ2-5,CASSLVSGPGTQYF,TGTGCCAGCAGTTTAGTCTCCGGGCCGGGGACCCAGTACTTC
TRBV28,many,-,TRBJ2-3,CASSPRIARLGTDTQYF,TGTGCCAGCAGTCCGAGGATAGCCAGGTTGGGCACAGATACGCAGTATTTT
TRBV28,many,TRBD2,TRBJ2-5,CASSWAGREGETQYF,TGTGCCAGCAGTTGGGCGGGGCGGGAGGGCGAGACCCAGTACTTC
TRBV19,-,TRBD1,TRBJ1-2,CASSWTGANGYTF,TGTGCCAGTAGTTGGACAGGGGCAAATGGCTACACCTTC
TRBV19,-,-,TRBJ2-2,CASNSQGTGELFF,TGTGCCAGTAATTCACAGGGAACCGGGGAGCTGTTTTTT
TRBV6-1,-,-,TRBJ1-1,CASGPWVANTEAFF,TGTGCCAGCGGACCCTGGGTAGCGAACACTGAAGCTTTCTTT
TRBV27,few,-,TRBJ2-3,CASSSGQYTDTQYF,TGTGCCAGCAGTTCCGGACAGTACACAGATACGCAGTATTTT
TRBV7-9,few,-,TRBJ1-2,CASSLVVGQNYGYTF,TGTGCCAGCAGCTTAGTAGTAGGGCAGAACTATGGCTACACCTTC
TRBV18,many,TRBD1,TRBJ2-7,CASSPRTGDHEQYF,TGTGCCAGCTCACCCCGGACAGGGGACCACGAGCAGTACTTC
TRBV19,few,-,TRBJ1-5,CASSMGKYQPQHF,TGTGCCAGTAGTATGGGAAAGTATCAGCCCCAGCATTTT
TRBV28,many,TRBD1,TRBJ2-1,CASRTGESYNEQFF,TGTGCCTCCCGGACAGGGGAAAGCTACAATGAGCAGTTCTTC
TRBV13,few,TRBD2,TRBJ2-7,CASSPLGVAGFSEQYF,TGTGCCAGCAGCCCCCTCGGGGTAGCGGGATTCTCGGAGCAGTACTTC